Presented here are 8 T cell receptor beta chains from one specimen sequenced in a study of T cell responses to AZD1222 COVID-19 vaccine. The protocol was immunoSEQ multiplex PCR, while the TCRdb copy is restricted to in-frame clones and leaves out a portion. Here the sample spans 65,000 to 85,000 clones, over 75% being singletons. The sample consisted of peripheral blood, taken 28 days after the second AZD1222 dose. These receptors originate from an adult who received the AZD1222 COVID-19 vaccine.

The rearrangement links TRBV10-3 to TRBJ2-5; no firm D call. Germline V gene data show CDR1 as ENHRY and CDR2 as SYGVKD. The length of the CDR3 is 13 residues. Trimming removed 6 bases at V and 1 base at J, with 9 bases between. Here the CDR3 DNA reads TGTGCCATCAGCTGGGCCCTCCAAGAGACCCAGTACTTC. It codes for CAISWALQETQYF.

The gene calls are TRBV19 and TRBJ2-4, with TRBD2 matching 11 bases. The junction had 2 bases not matched to a gene; V was cut back by 4 bases and J by 6 bases. From germline, CDR1 is LNHDA and CDR2 SQIVND (reference sequence). The CDR3 runs 14 residues. The CDR3 DNA sequence: TGTGCCAGTAGTAGAACTAGCGGGGGAAACATTCAGTACTTC. Translating it yields CASSRTSGGNIQYF.

The chain links TRBV12-3 or TRBV12-4 to TRBJ1-1; D may be TRBD1 (5 bases). Deletions cut 3 bases from V and 5 bases from J, with 10 bases between. The CDR3 is made up of 13 amino acids. DNA for the CDR3: TGTGCCAGCAGTTTCGAACGGGGGACTGAAGCTTTCTTT. Its translation is CASSFERGTEAFF.

V and J are TRBV25-1 and TRBJ2-1; tentatively, D is TRBD1 or TRBD2 (5 bases each). CDR3 length equals 12 residues. The germline V gene encodes CDR1 MGHDK and CDR2 SYGVNS. V was trimmed by 8 bases and J by 4 bases, leaving 9 bases between them. CDR3 region: CASSGPYNEQFF. For the CDR3, the DNA is TGTGCCAGCTCGGGACCATACAATGAGCAGTTCTTC.

The rearrangement joins TRBV3-1 (or the pseudogene TRBV3-2) to TRBJ1-2; D is undetermined. The CDR3 totals 13 residues. Germline V gives CDR1 LGHDT, CDR2 YNNKEL (reference sequence). V dropped 1 base and J dropped 2 bases, with 5 bases sitting between them. This CDR3 reads CASSQGQNYGYTF. As DNA, the CDR3 is TGTGCCAGCAGCCAAGGGCAGAACTATGGCTACACCTTC.

This rearrangement joins TRBV7-9 to TRBJ2-7, with 7 bases aligning to TRBD1. After removal of 3 bases from V and 1 base from J, the junction contained 6 bases not matched to a gene. Germline lookup yields CDR1 SEHNR and CDR2 FQNEAQ (reference sequence). The CDR3 extends over 15 amino acids. CDR3 coding DNA: TGTGCCAGCAGCTTGTGGGCGACAGGGTCCTACGAGCAGTACTTC. Translation: CASSLWATGSYEQYF.

This clone came up once. The CDR3, as DNA: TGTGCCAGCAGTGATTGGGCCACTGAAGCTTTCTTT. Translation: CASSDWATEAFF. V gene TRBV2 combines with J gene TRBJ1-1, with D unclear. Trimming shortened V by 3 bases and J by 4 bases, and 6 bases separated the two germline ends. CDR3 length equals 12 residues. In germline, CDR1 is SNHLY, CDR2 FYNNEI.

The chain links TRBV9 to TRBJ1-2; D is perhaps TRBD1 (5 bases). The V end was cut by 6 bases, the J end by 8 bases, with 23 bases between. From germline, CDR1 is SGDLS and CDR2 YYNGEE. This CDR3 region has 15 residues. CDR3 bases: TGTGCCAGCACCCCCTCCAGGGTATTAGGGCGGGGCTACACCTTC. Translated: CASTPSRVLGRGYTF.